The clone carrying this TCR beta chain was detected only once. Its antigen is still unknown. The record originates from a study of T cells in localized non-small cell lung cancer. Broader study findings: Heterogeneity stays possible, as sequencing covered only one tumor region. Maximal T cell clonality occurred in uninvolved adjacent lung, with tumor ranking below it. The appearance of a median about 62 of the top 100 tumor clones was seen in adjacent lung.

CDR1 GTSNPN and CDR2 SVGIG come from the germline V gene (reference sequence). The length of the CDR3 is 16 residues. Trimming removed 5 bases from V and 5 bases from J, with 22 bases in between. TCRdb keeps only in-frame clones here, not all; method: immunoSEQ multiplex PCR. The sample lists tens of thousands of clones, around 84% occurring once. The chain links TRBV30 to TRBJ2-1, with D possibly being TRBD2 (7 bases). Sequencing used peripheral blood, obtained before any cancer treatment. This sequence was found in a man aged 35-69 years with stage I lung adenocarcinoma. The CDR3 is CAWLPLGGLGHNEQFF. The DNA for the CDR3 is TGTGCCTGGCTCCCCCTGGGGGGGCTGGGGCACAATGAGCAGTTCTTC. Complete variable domain (other parts from reference TRBV30 and TRBJ2-1): SQTIHQWPATLVQPVGSPLSLECTVEGTSNPNLYWYRQAAGRGLQLLFYSVGIGQISSEVPQNLSASRPQDRQFILSSKKLLLSDSGFYLCAWLPLGGLGHNEQFFGPGTRLTVL.